The next 19 T cell receptor beta chains were all read from a single sample in a study of shared clonotypes between healthy human individuals. Sequenced by immunoSEQ multiplex PCR; TCRdb stores in-frame clones only, minus some. This table has millions of clones, 90% to 95% appearing once. The sequencing sample was made of naive CD4+ T cells sorted from blood. Subset in this sample: CD45RA+ positively selected. The origin of the receptors is a man younger than 35 in good health.

A single count supports this clone. The same CDR3 arises from other DNA sequences in this sample as well. V usage is TRBV7-2 and J usage is TRBJ2-7; D not resolved. With 4 bases removed from V and 3 bases from J, the gap between germline ends came to 7 bases. The germline CDR1 and CDR2 sequences are SGHTA and FQGNSA. This CDR3 has 12 residues. CDR3 sequence: CASSSSSYEQYF. CDR3 bases: TGTGCCAGCAGCTCCAGCAGCTACGAGCAGTACTTC. Based on the CDR3 plus reference TRBV7-2 and TRBJ2-7, the full variable domain is GAGVSQSPSNKVTEKGKDVELRCDPISGHTALYWYRQSLGQGLEFLIYFQGNSAPDKSGLPSDRFSAERTGGSVSTLTIQRTQQEDSAVYLCASSSSSYEQYFGPGTRLTVT.

With regard to this clone: Different DNA sequences within this sample yield the same CDR3. The V gene is TRBV7-9, the J gene TRBJ2-7, with 11 bases identical to TRBD2. V was clipped by 1 base and J by 3 bases; unmatched bases: 2. This CDR3 has 15 residues. Germline V gene lookup returns CDR1 SEHNR and CDR2 FQNEAQ (reference sequence). The CDR3 reads CASSLGGTSGYEQYF. As DNA, the CDR3 is TGTGCCAGCAGCTTAGGTGGGACTAGCGGCTACGAGCAGTACTTC.

V and J are TRBV6-1 and TRBJ1-3; D unclear. The V gene lost 1 base and the J gene lost 0 bases, with 7 bases spanning the gap. The germline CDR1 and CDR2 sequences are MNHNS and SASEGT. CDR3 length equals 15 residues. CDR3 residues: CASSEVTDSGNTIYF. The CDR3 DNA sequence: TGTGCCAGCAGTGAAGTAACAGACTCTGGAAACACCATATATTTT.

The CDR3 DNA reads as TGTGCCAGCAGAATCCTCGGGGTCACCGGGGAGCTGTTTTTT. Translated, it gives CASRILGVTGELFF. The V gene is TRBV28, the J gene TRBJ2-2, with D tentatively TRBD2 (5 bases). The V gene lost 6 bases and the J gene lost 4 bases, with 12 bases spanning the gap. Germline V gene data show CDR1 as MDHEN and CDR2 as SYDVKM. The CDR3 runs to 14 residues.

The V gene is TRBV5-1, the J gene TRBJ1-5; 8 bases fit TRBD1. Germline CDR1 and CDR2: SGHRS and YFSETQ. The CDR3 is made up of 23 amino acids. V lost 7 bases to trimming and J lost 8 bases; unmatched junction nucleotides: 38. The CDR3 DNA reads TGCGCCAGCGCGTCCCTGATACGGGCGGGGTACAGGGGGTACGAAAGTGCCCTGGAGCCCCAGCATTTT. Translated, it gives CASASLIRAGYRGYESALEPQHF.

CDR3 in amino acids: CASSQTSGSYEQYF. As DNA, the CDR3 is TGTGCCAGCAGCCAGACTAGCGGGTCCTACGAGCAGTACTTC. The chain couples TRBV7-6 to TRBJ2-7, with TRBD2 matching 10 bases. V lost 5 bases to trimming and J lost 1 base; unmatched junction nucleotides: 2. Per germline, CDR1 SGHVS and CDR2 FNYEAQ. This CDR3 has 14 amino acids.

V and J are TRBV6-1 and TRBJ1-6; no reliable D call. CDR1 MNHNS and CDR2 SASEGT come from the germline V gene. The CDR3 runs 14 residues. Trimming removed 4 bases at V and 8 bases at J, with 12 bases between. CDR3 nucleotides: TGTGCCAGCAGTGTGACGGCCCACGATTCACCCCTCCACTTT. Its protein is CASSVTAHDSPLHF.

The chain joins TRBV11-3 to TRBJ1-6; TRBD1 matches 7 bases. The CDR3 spans 16 residues. V was pared by 4 bases and J by 10 bases, with 13 bases of the junction left unmatched. Germline assignment: CDR1 SGHNT and CDR2 YENEEA. In DNA form, the CDR3 reads TGTGCCAGCAGCTCGGGACAGATCCGTCTTCGGTCACCCCTCCACTTT. It is translated as CASSSGQIRLRSPLHF.

In nucleotides, the CDR3 is TGTGCCAGCAGTGAACGGCAGCTAGACTCTGGAAACACCATATATTTT. Translation gives CASSERQLDSGNTIYF. This sequence joins TRBV2 and TRBJ1-3; no firm D call. The CDR3 loop spans 16 amino acids. CDR1 SNHLY and CDR2 FYNNEI come from the germline V gene. The V gene lost 2 bases and the J gene lost 0 bases, with 11 bases spanning the gap.

This clone was recorded once. The rearrangement links TRBV12-2 to TRBJ2-1; TRBD2 is the table's D call and was not checked against the DNA. TRBV12-2 is a pseudogene locus. The CDR3 covers 16 residues. The CDR3 sequence: CASRLGTAGGDNEQFF. In nucleotides, the CDR3 is TGTGCAAGTCGCTTAGGTACAGCGGGGGGAGACAATGAGCAGTTCTTC.

V usage is TRBV19 and J usage is TRBJ2-2; 11 bases map to TRBD2. The CDR3 totals 16 residues. The germline gives CDR1 LNHDA, CDR2 SQIVND (reference sequence). Trimming removed 4 bases from V and 2 bases from J; junction bases left unmatched: 3. The CDR3 DNA reads TGTGCCAGTAGTACCCGACTAGCGGGAAACACCGGGGAGCTGTTTTTT. Translation: CASSTRLAGNTGELFF. Using reference TRBV19 and TRBJ2-2 for the parts outside the CDR3, the full variable domain is DGGITQSPKYLFRKEGQNVTLSCEQNLNHDAMYWYRQDPGQGLRLIYYSQIVNDFQKGDIAEGYSVSREKKESFPLTVTSAQKNPTAFYLCASSTRLAGNTGELFFGEGSRLTVL.

This chain links TRBV7-2 with TRBJ2-3; D possibly corresponds to TRBD2 (5 bases). This CDR3 contains 17 residues. Trimming cost V 3 bases and J 2 bases, with 18 bases left between them. Germline-derived CDR1 and CDR2 are SGHTA and FQGNSA. CDR3 in amino acids: CASSFPGFEEDTDTQYF. The CDR3 nucleotides read TGTGCCAGCAGCTTTCCTGGGTTCGAGGAGGACACAGATACGCAGTATTTT. The full variable domain, completed using reference TRBV7-2 and TRBJ2-3, is GAGVSQSPSNKVTEKGKDVELRCDPISGHTALYWYRQSLGQGLEFLIYFQGNSAPDKSGLPSDRFSAERTGGSVSTLTIQRTQQEDSAVYLCASSFPGFEEDTDTQYFGPGTRLTVL.

Points on this clone: The same CDR3 also results from other DNA sequences found in this sample. V usage is TRBV30 and J usage is TRBJ1-6; 8 bases line up with TRBD1. V was clipped by 1 base and J by 7 bases; unmatched bases: 0. The CDR3 is 13 residues long. Germline V lookup: CDR1 GTSNPN, CDR2 SVGIG (reference sequence). In DNA, the CDR3 is TGTGCCTGGAGTGGGACAGGGAATTCACCCCTCCACTTT. Amino acids: CAWSGTGNSPLHF. Drawing the rest from reference TRBV30 and TRBJ1-6, the complete variable domain is SQTIHQWPATLVQPVGSPLSLECTVEGTSNPNLYWYRQAAGRGLQLLFYSVGIGQISSEVPQNLSASRPQDRQFILSSKKLLLSDSGFYLCAWSGTGNSPLHFGNGTRLTVT.

In regard to this clone: The same CDR3 arises from other DNA sequences in this sample as well. V and J are TRBV18 and TRBJ2-5; D is ambiguous. This CDR3 is 13 amino acids long. Germline CDR1 is KGHSH and CDR2 is LQKENI. Trimming stripped 2 bases from V and 3 bases from J, with 7 bases between. DNA of the CDR3: TGTGCCAGCTCACCAGGGATCAAAGAGACCCAGTACTTC. Protein sequence: CASSPGIKETQYF.

The chain uses TRBV18 and TRBJ2-7; possibly TRBD1 for D (5 bases). Deletions cut 2 bases from V and 5 bases from J, with 13 bases between. Germline CDR1 is KGHSH and CDR2 is LQKENI. This CDR3 spans 14 amino acids. The CDR3: CASSPDIQGHEQYF. The DNA for the CDR3 is TGTGCCAGCTCACCAGATATCCAGGGCCACGAGCAGTACTTC.

The genes are TRBV19 and TRBJ1-2, with TRBD1 matching over 10 bases. The V and J ends lost 5 bases and 8 bases, in that order; junction bases with no gene match: 14. The CDR3 has 16 residues. CDR1 is LNHDA and CDR2 is SQIVND in the germline V gene (reference sequence). CDR3 nucleotides: TGTGCCAGTAGTCCGAGTCCCGGGACAGGGGACCCAGGCTACACCTTC. As protein: CASSPSPGTGDPGYTF.

The chain joins TRBV2 to TRBJ1-1, with unresolved D. There are 15 residues in the CDR3. Germline assignment: CDR1 SNHLY and CDR2 FYNNEI. Trimming took 6 bases from V and 5 from J, leaving 19 bases between them. The CDR3 DNA reads as TGTGCCAGCAGGGAAACGGACGGCCGTGGGACTGAAGCTTTCTTT. It is translated as CASRETDGRGTEAFF.

In this sample, this clone turned up once. The chain employs TRBV5-1 and TRBJ1-2; no clear D. The CDR3 loop spans 15 amino acids. Trimming removed 1 base at V and 0 bases at J, with 10 bases between. Germline CDR1 and CDR2: SGHRS and YFSETQ. CDR3 in amino acids: CASSLMADPNYGYTF. As DNA, the CDR3 is TGCGCCAGCAGCTTGATGGCGGATCCTAACTATGGCTACACCTTC.

Regarding this clone: Other DNA sequences in this sample translate to the same CDR3. The chain joins TRBV28 to TRBJ1-1; D may be TRBD1 (5 bases). The CDR3 has 12 residues. Germline CDR1 is MDHEN and CDR2 is SYDVKM. V was trimmed by 2 bases and J by 5 bases, leaving 6 bases between them. The CDR3 sequence: CASSLRGTEAFF. CDR3 DNA: TGTGCCAGCAGTTTACGGGGGACTGAAGCTTTCTTT. The variable domain in full, with the rest retrieved from reference TRBV28 and TRBJ1-1, is DVKVTQSSRYLVKRTGEKVFLECVQDMDHENMFWYRQDPGLGLRLIYFSYDVKMKEKGDIPEGYSVSREKKERFSLILESASTNQTSMYLCASSLRGTEAFFGQGTRLTVV.